This TCR beta chain was sequenced in a study of PD-L1 blockade in urothelial cancer (dated by TCRdb to about 2017). As for the study more broadly: Every patient began therapy at some point between 2014 and 2015 and was given atezolizumab 1,200 mg intravenously every 3 weeks. The study, an exploratory multi-omic analysis, examined somatic, immune and clinical correlates of response to PD-L1 blockade with atezolizumab in urothelial cancer. Under 30 patients had pretreatment blood TCR-seq, some 25 had at least one posttreatment blood collection, and some 25 had tumor TCR-seq. Patients had an ECOG performance status of 0 or 1 and had received between 0 and 3 prior chemotherapy regimens. Nine patients reached durable clinical benefit, while roughly 22 patients did not. Durable clinical benefit meant progression-free survival longer than 6 months, and TCR features were also tested against progression-free and overall survival. A median of about 150,000 T cells and 80,000 to 95,000 unique TCRs was obtained from blood samples, and a median clonality of approximately 0.08 was observed. TCR sequencing covered pretreatment tumor samples and matched, serially collected peripheral blood taken before and after atezolizumab treatment. In the same patients who had TCR sequencing, pretreatment tumors also underwent whole exome sequencing and RNA sequencing. About 90% of the roughly 29 patients were males with bladder-origin urothelial cancer, and about 65% of the 29 reported a prior smoking history. Blood samples were analyzed 3 weeks after the start of treatment (second dose) and 6 weeks after the start of treatment. The paper's findings and limits, for the study overall: Patients with durable benefit showed greater expansion of tumor-associated TCR clones in peripheral blood 3 weeks after starting treatment (n ≈ 23, p = 0.022). Because of the small sample size (n ≈ 30) and the many exploratory analyses performed, the results are intended to be regarded as hypothesis-generating. Improved progression-free and overall survival was found to be associated with pretreatment peripheral blood TCR clonality below the median.

A cohort of roughly 30 patients with locally advanced or metastatic urothelial carcinoma, treated at Memorial Sloan Kettering on a trial protocol, was included. Peripheral blood mononuclear cells were collected from each patient pretreatment and during treatment, giving between 1 and 8 total time points per patient. The Qiagen DNeasy Blood extraction kit was used to purify genomic DNA from total PBMCs and tumor samples. PBMCs were collected pretreatment and during treatment, and were isolated and stored as previously described. Trimming takes 4 bases off V and 5 bases off J; junction bases not matched to a gene: 8. From cysteine to phenylalanine, the CDR3 is 16 amino acids long. The read is trimmed to its CDR3 DNA, 48 bases read in frame from base 1. CDR1 and CDR2, looked up from the germline V gene (reference sequence), are SGHKS and YYEKEE. Each PCR received spiked-in synthetic TCR analog templates so that absolute template abundance could be estimated from read counts. The immunoSEQ assay was used to amplify TCRbeta CDR3 regions from genomic DNA with bias-controlled V and J gene primers. Sequencing of rearranged TCRbeta segments was performed at approximately 20X coverage. In the paper's pipeline: Sequencing errors were corrected by clustering, and CDR3s were annotated against IMGT so that V, D and J genes could be assigned. Out-of-frame and stop-codon sequences were excluded, and only productive TCRbeta rearrangements were used in downstream analyses. To compute clonality, Shannon entropy was normalized by the log of the number of unique productive sequences and then subtracted from one. Fisher's exact test with Benjamini-Hochberg correction, using a cutoff of adjusted p below 0.01, was how clones that differed between time points or between blood and tumor were identified. TCRdb took over this immuneACCESS table, retaining in-frame rearrangements with V and J assigned. Such tables are incomplete; in checked studies, under half of the missing clones stem from an unresolved V gene, and the remainder is unexplained. V, J and clone size derive from that table, while D and trimming were established from the DNA sequence. The sample yields 55,000 to 70,000 clones; roughly 84% were counted once. 2.5% to 3.5% of the sample is in the top ten clones.

The table lists this clone with a count of one. The specificity of this receptor is unknown. Base qualities were left out, and no much larger clone turns up one base away. The sequenced sample was PBMCs, obtained around atezolizumab (anti-PD-L1) treatment. This clonotype was sampled from a man aged 45-60 years with urothelial cancer. This receptor chain uses TRBV5-5 and TRBJ2-3; 12 central nucleotides agree with TRBD2. The DNA reads as follows: TGTGCCAGCAGCCAGGGGACTAGCGGGTTAGTAGATACGCAGTATTTT. Its translation reads: CASSQGTSGLVDTQYF. The CDR3, completed at both ends by the reference TRBV5-5 and TRBJ2-3 genes, gives the full variable domain DAGVTQSPTHLIKTRGQQVTLRCSPISGHKSVSWYQQVLGQGPQFIFQYYEKEERGRGNFPDRFSARQFPNYSSELNVNALLLGDSALYLCASSQGTSGLVDTQYFGPGTRLTVL.